This T cell receptor (beta chain) was found in a study of blood T cells in healthy people across ages. This CDR3 region has 14 residues. V dropped 2 bases and J dropped 1 base, with 8 bases sitting between them. Germline assignment: CDR1 SEHNR and CDR2 FQNEAQ (reference sequence). A second PCR, run for roughly 7 to 11 cycles, used a sample-barcoded 5' primer plus a J-beta primer mix. Samples each returned at least 2.5 million CDR3-containing paired-end reads. MiXCR, run by TCRdb on the 5' RACE reads, gives a single entry per CDR3 protein. The sample contains hundreds of thousands of distinct CDR3 sequences, about a quarter of which appear only once. The same sample was also studied in work on T cells of mothers and their children. That paper notes: No clone of persistent microchimeric T cells was detected.

The material sequenced was blood. J is TRBJ1-1 and V is TRBV7-9, with a weak D call TRBD1 (6 bases). This clonotype was obtained from a boy between 10 and 17 years old in good health. CDR3 region: CASSLSQGNTEAFF. The CDR3 nucleotides read TGTGCCAGCAGCTTATCACAGGGGAACACTGAAGCTTTCTTT.